This T cell receptor (beta chain) was obtained from a study of shared clonotypes between healthy human individuals. The germline CDR1 and CDR2 sequences are MNHEY and SMNVEV (reference sequence). This CDR3 has 13 amino acids. The V end lost 3 bases, the J end lost 4 bases, and 7 bases lay between the germline ends. The repertoire was sequenced with immunoSEQ multiplex PCR; TCRdb's copy has only in-frame clones and lacks some. The sample holds 2,500,000 or so clones, 80% to 95% seen once. Sequenced: naive CD4+ T cells from PBMCs. The subset here: CD45RA+ positively selected. This rearrangement joins TRBV27 to TRBJ2-1; no clear D. The receptor comes from a man younger than 30 in good health. Some clones in this sample may be carry-over from other donors' samples. Written as DNA, the CDR3 is TGTGCCAGCAGTTTTAGAAATTACAATGAGCAGTTCTTC. Translated, it gives CASSFRNYNEQFF.